These T cell receptor beta chains were read from a single sample in a study of blood T cell repertoires in COVID-19. The assay was immunoSEQ multiplex PCR, and TCRdb's table has in-frame clones only and misses some. The sample lists 200,000 or so clones, roughly 88% occurring once. The sequencing input was peripheral blood. The receptors were gathered from a human donor with active or convalescent COVID-19. The donor label of this sample is uncertain. CDR3s include the opening cysteine and the closing phenylalanine or tryptophan. A D gene is named only where the DNA matches it firmly. Only some rows state a clone size, as once, few, many or a class for expanded clones.

clone size	D gene	J gene	V gene	CDR3 length	CDR3 protein	CDR3 DNA
-	-	TRBJ1-4	TRBV7-6	16	CASTRQAADPNEKLFF	TGTGCCAGCACGCGACAGGCCGCCGATCCGAATGAAAAACTGTTTTTT
-	TRBD1	TRBJ1-1	TRBV7-6	16	CASIPGQEDMNTEAFF	TGTGCCAGCATTCCGGGACAGGAAGACATGAACACTGAAGCTTTCTTT
-	-	TRBJ2-3	TRBV5-1	15	CASSLAGSGYYTQYF	TGCGCCAGCAGCTTGGCAGGGTCCGGGTATTATACGCAGTATTTT
once	TRBD2	TRBJ2-1	TRBV10-1	21	CASLGQEPGLAGGPIYNEQFF	TGCGCCAGCCTCGGACAGGAACCGGGACTAGCGGGGGGACCAATATACAATGAGCAGTTCTTC
-	TRBD2	TRBJ2-3	TRBV6-1	16	CASSVLAGTSTDTQYF	TGTGCCAGCAGTGTTCTAGCGGGGACTAGCACAGATACGCAGTATTTT
-	-	TRBJ1-2	TRBV6-2/TRBV6-3	14	CASSPGEATDGYTF	TGTGCCAGCAGTCCCGGGGAGGCGACGGATGGCTACACCTTC
-	-	TRBJ2-3	TRBV28	11	CASREEDTQYF	TGTGCCAGCCGTGAGGAAGATACGCAGTATTTT
-	-	TRBJ2-1	TRBV9	16	CASSVPAGNNRNEQFF	TGTGCCAGCAGCGTACCAGCAGGGAACAATAGGAATGAGCAGTTCTTC
once	TRBD2	TRBJ2-1	TRBV5-1	15	CASSSRLAGYNEQFF	TGCGCCAGCAGCTCCCGACTAGCGGGGTACAATGAGCAGTTCTTC
-	TRBD1	TRBJ1-2	TRBV28	13	CASSLDRAYGYTF	TGTGCCAGCAGTTTAGACAGGGCCTATGGCTACACCTTC
-	-	TRBJ2-2	TRBV6-5	14	CASRAGRNTGELFF	TGTGCCAGCCGGGCGGGGAGAAACACCGGGGAGCTGTTTTTT
-	-	TRBJ2-5	TRBV7-9	13	CASSLGVEETQYF	TGTGCCAGCAGCTTAGGAGTGGAAGAGACCCAGTACTTC
-	TRBD1	TRBJ1-4	TRBV20-1	14	CSASGQGALEKLFF	TGCAGTGCTAGTGGACAGGGGGCTTTGGAAAAACTGTTTTTT
-	TRBD1	TRBJ2-2	TRBV15	18	CATSRDWDRGGNTGELFF	TGTGCCACCAGCAGAGATTGGGACAGGGGAGGAAACACCGGGGAGCTGTTTTTT
-	TRBD2	TRBJ2-3	TRBV19	16	CASSLAGGPVTDTQYF	TGTGCCAGTAGTCTCGCGGGGGGTCCCGTCACAGATACGCAGTATTTT
-	TRBD1	TRBJ1-1	TRBV5-4	13	CASRGTASTEAFF	TGTGCCAGCAGGGGGACAGCTAGCACTGAAGCTTTCTTT
-	TRBD2	TRBJ2-1	TRBV20-1	16	CSASPGLAGLYNEQFF	TGCAGTGCTAGTCCGGGACTAGCGGGGCTGTACAATGAGCAGTTCTTC